Given below is one T cell receptor (beta chain) in context. The target antigen is unknown. The sample belongs to a study of cytomegalovirus exposure and HLA in healthy donors. Study results and limitations: As a later analysis showed, a missense DCLRE1C variant was linked to trimming of TCR beta V- and J-genes. Rare sequences made up most TCRs, while some public TCRs were found in many donors. The classifier was said to identify cytomegalovirus status with high specificity and sensitivity.

Germline CDR1 reads WNHNN; CDR2 reads SYGVQD (reference sequence). There are 15 residues in the CDR3. Trimming took 8 bases from V and 4 from J; bases not matched to a gene: 3. With 60 Vbeta and 13 Jbeta primers, the PCR was carried out. Some clones are missing from TCRdb's copy, which holds only in-frame ones; the method was immunoSEQ multiplex PCR. The sample has 150,000 to 200,000 clones, 81% seen once. This receptor was obtained from a man in his forties in good health and CMV-seropositive. The sequenced material came from PBMCs. J is TRBJ2-1 and V is TRBV10-1; TRBD2 aligns across 15 bases. The DNA of the CDR3 is TGCGCCAGCGGGGGACTAGCGGGAGGTTACAATGAGCAGTTCTTC. This sequence encodes CASGGLAGGYNEQFF.